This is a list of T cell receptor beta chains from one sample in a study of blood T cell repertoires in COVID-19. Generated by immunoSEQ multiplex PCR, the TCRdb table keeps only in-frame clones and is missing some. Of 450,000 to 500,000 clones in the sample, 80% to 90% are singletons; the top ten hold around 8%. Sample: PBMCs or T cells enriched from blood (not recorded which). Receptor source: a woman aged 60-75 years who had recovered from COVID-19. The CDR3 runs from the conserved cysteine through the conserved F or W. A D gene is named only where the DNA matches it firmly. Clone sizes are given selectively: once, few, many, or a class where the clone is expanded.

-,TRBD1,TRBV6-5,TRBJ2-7,CASSPTGVHEQYF,TGTGCCAGCAGCCCGACAGGGGTCCACGAGCAGTACTTC
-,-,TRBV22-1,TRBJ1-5,CPGSALRDRETYSNQPQHF,TGTCCTGGGAGCGCACTGAGGGACAGGGAGACTTATAGCAATCAGCCCCAGCATTTT
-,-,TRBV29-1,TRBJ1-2,CSVYRSDYGYTF,TGCAGCGTTTACAGGTCCGATTATGGCTACACCTTC
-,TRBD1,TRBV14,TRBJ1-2,CASSPGQGYGYTF,TGTGCCAGCAGCCCGGGACAGGGCTATGGCTACACCTTC
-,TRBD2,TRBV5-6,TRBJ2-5,CASTEPGLATRETQYF,TGTGCCAGCACCGAACCGGGACTAGCGACGAGGGAGACCCAGTACTTC
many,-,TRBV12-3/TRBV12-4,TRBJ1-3,CASSQGTGNTIYF,TGTGCCAGCAGCCAGGGGACTGGAAACACCATATATTTT
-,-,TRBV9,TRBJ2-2,CASSSRGGGTTGELFF,TGTGCCAGCAGTTCCCGGGGAGGGGGGACCACCGGGGAGCTGTTTTTT
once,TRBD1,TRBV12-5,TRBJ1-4,CASGSGQANNEKLFF,TGTGCTAGTGGATCCGGACAGGCCAATAATGAAAAACTGTTTTTT
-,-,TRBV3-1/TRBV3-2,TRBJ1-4,CASSETATNEKLFF,TGTGCCAGCAGCGAGACAGCAACTAATGAAAAACTGTTTTTT
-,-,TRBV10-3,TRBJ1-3,CAIILSGNTIYF,TGTGCCATCATCCTCTCTGGAAACACCATATATTTT
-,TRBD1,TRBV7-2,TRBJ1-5,CASSQGGPQHF,TGTGCCAGCAGTCAGGGGGGGCCCCAGCATTTT
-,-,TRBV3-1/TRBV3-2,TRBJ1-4,CASSQVEQKLFF,TGTGCCAGCAGCCAAGTCGAGCAAAAACTGTTTTTT
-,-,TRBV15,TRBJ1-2,CATSGSGYGYTF,TGTGCCACCAGCGGAAGCGGATATGGCTACACCTTC
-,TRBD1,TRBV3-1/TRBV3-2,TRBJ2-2,CASSQMTGATGELFF,TGTGCCAGCAGCCAAATGACAGGGGCCACCGGGGAGCTGTTTTTT
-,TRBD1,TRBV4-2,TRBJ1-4,CASSQAWDRALFF,TGTGCCAGCAGCCAAGCTTGGGACAGGGCCTTGTTTTTT
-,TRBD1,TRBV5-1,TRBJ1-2,CASSDQGARYGYTF,TGCGCCAGCAGTGACCAGGGGGCCCGCTATGGCTACACCTTC
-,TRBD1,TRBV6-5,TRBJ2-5,CASSQGVGKETQYF,TGTGCCAGCTCGCAGGGGGTCGGTAAAGAGACCCAGTACTTC
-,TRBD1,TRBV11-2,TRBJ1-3,CASSLGGKQGERGNTIYF,TGTGCCAGCAGCCTAGGGGGGAAGCAGGGGGAAAGAGGAAACACCATATATTTT
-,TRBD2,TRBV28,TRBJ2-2,CASTAGGTGELFF,TGTGCCAGCACAGCGGGGGGTACCGGGGAGCTGTTTTTT
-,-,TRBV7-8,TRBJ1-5,CASSAGLNNQPQHF,TGTGCCAGCAGCGCGGGACTGAACAATCAGCCCCAGCATTTT
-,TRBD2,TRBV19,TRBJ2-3,CASRLRAGGFTDTQYF,TGTGCCAGTAGACTCAGAGCGGGGGGATTCACAGATACGCAGTATTTT
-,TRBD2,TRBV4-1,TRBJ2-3,CASSQVSGGAPDTQYF,TGCGCCAGCAGCCAAGTTAGCGGGGGGGCTCCAGATACGCAGTATTTT
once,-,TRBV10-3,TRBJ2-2,CAITPVGGLTGELFF,TGTGCCATCACCCCCGTAGGGGGATTAACCGGGGAGCTGTTTTTT
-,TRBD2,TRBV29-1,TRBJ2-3,CSVDTRLAGGTDTQYF,TGCAGCGTTGATACAAGACTAGCGGGGGGCACAGATACGCAGTATTTT
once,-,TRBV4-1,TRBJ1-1,CASSHDRKRGTEAFF,TGCGCCAGCAGCCACGACCGAAAAAGGGGGACTGAAGCTTTCTTT
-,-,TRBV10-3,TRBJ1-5,CAIWGGASNQPQHF,TGTGCCATCTGGGGGGGGGCTAGCAATCAGCCCCAGCATTTT
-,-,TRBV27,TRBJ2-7,CASSRTVTYEQYF,TGTGCCAGCAGTCGGACAGTCACCTACGAGCAGTACTTC
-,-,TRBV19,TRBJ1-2,CASSIPANTF,TGTGCCAGTAGTATCCCAGCGAACACCTTC
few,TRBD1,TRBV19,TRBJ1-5,CARANRGSNQPQHF,TGTGCCAGGGCGAACAGGGGTAGCAATCAGCCCCAGCATTTT
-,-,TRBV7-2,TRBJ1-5,CASNHVGGFMPQHF,TGTGCCAGCAACCACGTGGGGGGATTCATGCCCCAGCATTTT
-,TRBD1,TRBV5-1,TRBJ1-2,CASSLAGQGSDGYTF,TGCGCCAGCAGCTTGGCCGGACAGGGGAGCGATGGCTACACCTTC
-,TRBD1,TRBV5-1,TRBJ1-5,CASSSSQGQDKTSSNQPQHF,TGCGCCAGCAGCTCCTCCCAGGGACAGGATAAAACCTCTAGCAATCAGCCCCAGCATTTT
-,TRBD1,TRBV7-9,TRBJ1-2,CASSLDRGDYGYTF,TGTGCCAGCAGCTTAGACAGGGGAGACTATGGCTACACCTTC
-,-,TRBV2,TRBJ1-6,CARGQIDNSPLHF,TGTGCTCGAGGTCAGATAGATAATTCACCCCTCCACTTT
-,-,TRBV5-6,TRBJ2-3,CASSLPVSTDTQYF,TGTGCCAGCAGCTTGCCAGTTAGCACAGATACGCAGTATTTT
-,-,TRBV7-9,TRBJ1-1,CASSPLRDRGTEAFF,TGTGCCAGCAGCCCGCTACGTGATAGGGGCACTGAAGCTTTCTTT
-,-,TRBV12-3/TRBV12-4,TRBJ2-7,CASSFGHYEQYF,TGTGCCAGCAGTTTTGGCCACTACGAGCAGTACTTC
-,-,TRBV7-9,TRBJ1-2,CASSYGTTQGHYGYTF,TGTGCCAGCAGCTATGGGACCACTCAGGGGCACTATGGCTACACCTTC
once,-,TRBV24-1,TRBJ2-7,CATSDYRSHEQYF,TGTGCCACCAGTGACTACAGGTCCCACGAGCAGTACTTC
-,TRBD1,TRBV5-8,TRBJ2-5,CASSRDSQETQYF,TGTGCCAGCAGCCGGGACAGCCAAGAGACCCAGTACTTC
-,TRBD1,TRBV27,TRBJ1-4,CASRPADRHEKLFF,TGTGCCAGCAGACCAGCGGACAGGCATGAAAAACTGTTTTTT
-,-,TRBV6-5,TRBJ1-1,CASSPTALGTEAFF,TGTGCCAGCAGCCCGACAGCCTTGGGCACTGAAGCTTTCTTT
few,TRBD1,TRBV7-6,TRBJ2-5,CATTMETGVQETQYF,TGTGCCACCACCATGGAGACAGGGGTCCAAGAGACCCAGTACTTC
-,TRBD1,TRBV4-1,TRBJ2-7,CASSQLTGAYEQYF,TGCGCCAGCAGCCAACTCACAGGGGCCTACGAGCAGTACTTC
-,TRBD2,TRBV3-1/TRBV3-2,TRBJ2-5,CASSHRLAGGKETQYF,TGTGCCAGCAGCCACCGACTAGCGGGGGGTAAAGAGACCCAGTACTTC
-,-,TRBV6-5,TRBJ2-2,CASSFLGLTGELFF,TGTGCCAGCAGTTTCCTGGGACTCACCGGGGAGCTGTTTTTT
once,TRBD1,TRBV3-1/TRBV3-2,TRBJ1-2,CASSQMGTGSGYTF,TGTGCCAGCAGCCAAATGGGGACAGGGAGCGGCTACACCTTC